Below, one TCR beta chain is given with its context. Trimming took 4 bases from V and 0 from J, leaving 9 bases between them. Germline V gene lookup returns CDR1 LGHDT and CDR2 YNNKEL (reference sequence). This CDR3 has 14 residues. The data originate from a study of blood T cell repertoires in COVID-19. As for the study in general: COVID-19 samples from acute and convalescent phases originated in the United States, Italy and Spain. Sources were T cells, B-cell-depleted T cells, or PBMCs; the material itself was cDNA or gDNA.

Authors' analysis steps: Researchers report that nucleated cell counts were estimated from reference gene primer amplification. Profiling relied on immunoSEQ multiplex PCR, and the TCRdb table lists in-frame clones only, not all of them. That table furnishes V, J and clone size, whereas the DNA furnished D and trimming. The sample has 310,000 or so clones; around 90% are singletons. This TCR was sampled from a woman aged 45-65 years who had recovered from COVID-19. Sequencing was carried out using peripheral blood. The chain uses TRBV3-1 (or the pseudogene TRBV3-2) and TRBJ1-1, with D unclear. The CDR3 here is CASSLHTVNTEAFF. In nucleotides, the CDR3 is TGTGCCAGCAGCCTGCATACAGTGAACACTGAAGCTTTCTTT.